Ten or more counts support the clone carrying this T cell receptor (beta chain). The antigen remains undetermined. The V gene's germline CDR1 is DFQATT and CDR2 SNEGSKA (reference sequence). V gave up 5 bases and J gave up 5 bases, with 15 bases separating them. The CDR3 loop spans 13 amino acids. Investigators amplified TCR beta CDR3 regions from RNA transcripts. Amplification began with first-round RT-PCR using HTBI primers, then second-round multiplex PCR was performed. TCRdb redid the calling of the multiplex PCR reads with MiXCR, one entry per CDR3 protein. Of a few hundred thousand distinct CDR3 sequences listed, about 15% are singletons. The data originate from a study of Graves' ophthalmopathy and Graves' hyperthyroidism. General study points: Most thyroid clonotypes with frequency above 0.001 were detected in blood too. Prediction of ophthalmopathy progression reached roughly 68% sensitivity and approximately 74% specificity.

This clonotype originated in an adult woman with stable Graves' hyperthyroidism. The chain employs TRBV20-1 and TRBJ1-1; the D is unclear. Input material: peripheral blood. As DNA, the CDR3 is TGCAGTGCTCTCGAGGTAGGACGGACTGAAGCTTTCTTT. Its translation is CSALEVGRTEAFF.